This TCR beta chain originates from a study of cytomegalovirus exposure and HLA in healthy donors. PCR employed 60 Vbeta and 13 Jbeta primers. The protocol was immunoSEQ multiplex PCR, while the TCRdb copy is restricted to in-frame clones and leaves out a portion. The sample lists under 200,000 clones; approximately 90% were seen once. Trimming at V came to 4 bases and at J to 1 base, leaving 1 base not matched to a gene. The CDR3 totals 14 residues. Per the germline V gene, CDR1 is MRHNA and CDR2 is SNTAGT. This TCR was recovered from a boy aged 2 to 9 in good health and CMV-seronegative. The gene calls are TRBV6-4 and TRBJ1-1, with 9 bases aligning to TRBD1. The sample comprised PBMCs. The DNA of the CDR3 is TGTGCCAGCAGTGTGGACAGGGGGAACACTGAAGCTTTCTTT. As protein: CASSVDRGNTEAFF.